This TCR beta chain was identified during a study of technical replicates of blood from several donors (dated by TCRdb to 2016 to 2017). For this clone: What this receptor recognizes is not known. Base qualities are not provided; no much larger clone lies one nucleotide away.

The germline V gene sets CDR1 to SNHLY and CDR2 to FYNNEI. From the cysteine up to the phenylalanine, the CDR3 has a length of 14 residues. Only the CDR3 DNA stays, 42 bases, in frame from base 1. Trimming at the junction amounts to 4 bases on V and 3 bases on J, and the germline ends lie 13 bases apart. Library preparation employed the immunoSEQ multiplex PCR assay. TCRdb carries this immuneACCESS record with in-frame sequences only. Its versions omit some clonotypes, under half of them owing to an unresolved V gene in the studies checked, with the rest unexplained. The table for this sample lists tens of thousands of clones; over 80% of them were counted only once. The ten largest clones capture around 0.27% of the sample.

The clonotype originates from a human donor in good health. The rearrangement joined TRBV2 to TRBJ2-7, and possibly TRBD2, on 5 matching bases. Input material: T cells isolated from PBMCs. The CDR3 sequence is CASSGLDSFYEQYF. DNA sequence: TGTGCCAGCAGTGGACTGGACTCGTTCTACGAGCAGTACTTC.